A single sample is the source of the 29 T cell receptor beta chains below, sequenced in a study of T cell responses to AZD1222 COVID-19 vaccine (dated by TCRdb to about 2021). In the paper's terms, the time point label means: baseline before first vaccination. Library prep was done by the immunoSEQ multiplex PCR assay. The clones in this table, taken by TCRdb from immuneACCESS, are in-frame only. Not every clone is retained; where verified, under half of the shortfall comes from an unresolved V gene, and the cause of the rest is unknown. In all, the sample holds under 150,000 clones, and roughly 90% of those were seen once. The top ten hold under 3.5% of the sample. Sequenced material: peripheral blood, taken on day 0 of AZD1222 vaccination. These receptors all come from an adult in good health.

Here the CDR3 DNA reads TGTGCCAGCTCACCATCAACGGATGGCTACACCTTC. Translating it yields CASSPSTDGYTF. The V gene is TRBV18, the J gene TRBJ1-2; D call uncertain. The V gene's germline CDR1 is KGHSH and CDR2 LQKENI. Trimming cost V 2 bases and J 6 bases, with 7 bases left between them. The CDR3 spans 12 residues.

CDR3 sequence reads: CAISESTLGTLSSYEQYF. CDR3 sequence (DNA): TGTGCCATCAGTGAGTCGACTCTAGGCACCCTCTCCTCCTACGAGCAGTACTTC. The V and J genes are TRBV10-3 and TRBJ2-7; D gene ambiguous. The CDR3 contains 18 residues. Germline lookup yields CDR1 ENHRY and CDR2 SYGVKD. Between the trimmed V and J ends, which lost 0 bases and 0 bases, there was a span of 18 bases.

The chain recombines TRBV2 with TRBJ1-5, with 8 bases matching TRBD1. V lost 6 bases to trimming and J lost 1 base; unmatched junction nucleotides: 8. Germline CDR1 SNHLY, CDR2 FYNNEI. This CDR3 comprises 16 residues. CDR3 DNA: TGTGCCAGCAGGCAGGGGGCAGTCCGGAGCAATCAGCCCCAGCATTTT. Translated, it gives CASRQGAVRSNQPQHF.

The chain has TRBV29-1 and TRBJ2-3; D remains unclear. Germline-derived CDR1 and CDR2 are SQVTM and ANQGSEA. This CDR3 spans 13 amino acids. With 3 bases removed from V and 4 bases from J, the gap between germline ends came to 11 bases. The CDR3 DNA sequence: TGCAGCGTTGATTCCCAGTGGGCAGATACGCAGTATTTT. Amino acid sequence: CSVDSQWADTQYF.

The gene calls are TRBV5-1 and TRBJ1-2; 7 positions match TRBD1. The CDR3 runs 15 residues. V shed 5 bases and J 2 bases; nucleotides not matched to a gene: 9. Germline loops: CDR1 SGHRS, CDR2 YFSETQ. For the CDR3, the DNA is TGCGCCAGCAGATCCGAGGGGGCCGAAAACTATGGCTACACCTTC. Residues: CASRSEGAENYGYTF. Full variable domain (outside the CDR3, taken from reference TRBV5-1 and TRBJ1-2): KAGVTQTPRYLIKTRGQQVTLSCSPISGHRSVSWYQQTPGQGLQFLFEYFSETQRNKGNFPGRFSGRQFSNSRSEMNVSTLELGDSALYLCASRSEGAENYGYTFGSGTRLTVV.

This chain connects TRBV5-4 to TRBJ1-5, with a weak D call TRBD1 (5 bases). With 0 bases removed from V and 3 bases from J, the gap between germline ends came to 7 bases. The germline V gene encodes CDR1 SGHNT and CDR2 YYREEE (reference sequence). The CDR3 runs to 14 residues. DNA for the CDR3: TGTGCCAGCAGCTTGGGGGGGTCCAATCAGCCCCAGCATTTT. This gives the protein CASSLGGSNQPQHF.

This chain uses TRBV5-1 with TRBJ2-7; the D is unclear. Germline values: CDR1 SGHRS, CDR2 YFSETQ. V was clipped by 0 bases and J by 2 bases, with 15 bases between them. The CDR3 consists of 16 residues. The CDR3 DNA sequence: TGCGCCAGCAGCTTGGAAGCCGCAGTTGTCGCCTACGAGCAGTACTTC. Translating gives CASSLEAAVVAYEQYF.

J is TRBJ1-1 and V is TRBV2, with unresolved D. V lost 3 bases and J lost 5, with 13 bases in between. CDR1 and CDR2 from the germline V gene are SNHLY and FYNNEI. The CDR3 has 14 residues. CDR3 loop: CASSDGQSSTEAFF. The CDR3 DNA sequence: TGTGCCAGCAGTGACGGGCAGTCTTCAACTGAAGCTTTCTTT.

This clone was recorded only once. The chain uses TRBV9 and TRBJ1-2; D perhaps matches TRBD1 (6 bases). With 4 bases removed from V and 3 bases from J, the gap between germline ends came to 16 bases. The CDR3 loop spans 15 amino acids. Germline-derived CDR1 and CDR2 are SGDLS and YYNGEE. CDR3 sequence (DNA): TGTGCCAGCAGCCCCCGGGGGGCAGGGGACTATGGCTACACCTTC. This codes for CASSPRGAGDYGYTF.

The J gene is TRBJ1-1, the V gene TRBV18, with no clear D. The CDR3 has 13 amino acids. With 4 bases removed from V and 6 bases from J, the gap between germline ends came to 12 bases. Germline CDR1 reads KGHSH; CDR2 reads LQKENI. The CDR3 coding sequence is TGTGCCAGCTCACAAGGACTGGCCGCTGAAGCTTTCTTT. It specifies CASSQGLAAEAFF.

CDR3 sequence (DNA): TGTGCCAGTAGCCAACCCAGGGGTCCCATGGGGGATACGCAGTATTTT. This gives the protein CASSQPRGPMGDTQYF. The chain recombines TRBV19 with TRBJ2-3, with D possibly TRBD1 on 6 matching bases. Between the trimmed V and J ends, which lost 6 bases and 6 bases, there was a span of 22 bases. The CDR3 extends over 16 amino acids. Germline loops: CDR1 LNHDA, CDR2 SQIVND (reference sequence).

About this clone: The sample contains more than one DNA sequence encoding this CDR3. The genes are TRBV28 and TRBJ1-2, with TRBD1 matching 7 bases. The V and J ends lost 5 bases and 3 bases, in that order; junction bases with no gene match: 3. Germline V gene data show CDR1 as MDHEN and CDR2 as SYDVKM. The CDR3 is 13 amino acids. The CDR3 protein is CASSPGTDYGYTF. The CDR3 DNA follows: TGTGCCAGCAGTCCGGGGACAGACTATGGCTACACCTTC.

The rearrangement joins TRBV2 to TRBJ2-7, with TRBD2 matching over 7 bases. V was pared by 3 bases and J by 7 bases, with 3 bases of the junction left unmatched. Germline loops: CDR1 SNHLY, CDR2 FYNNEI. The length of the CDR3 is 12 residues. Here the CDR3 DNA reads TGTGCCAGCAGTGAGGGGGGAGGGGAGCAGTACTTC. Translated, it gives CASSEGGGEQYF.

The V call is TRBV5-6, the J call TRBJ1-2, with no clear D. Germline CDR1 SGHDT, CDR2 YYEEEE. This CDR3 is 13 amino acids long. Trimming pared 0 bases from V and 8 bases from J, leaving 11 bases between. CDR3 sequence (DNA): TGTGCCAGCAGCTTGGGATTTGGCGGCGGCTACACCTTC. This codes for CASSLGFGGGYTF.

The chain employs TRBV5-1 and TRBJ2-1, with 7 bases identical to TRBD2. The ends lost 5 bases at V and 7 bases at J; junction bases unmatched: 12. Germline V gene data show CDR1 as SGHRS and CDR2 as YFSETQ. CDR3 length: 15 amino acids. The CDR3 is CASSPSAGVSNEQFF. The CDR3, as DNA: TGCGCCAGCAGTCCTTCTGCGGGAGTCTCAAATGAGCAGTTCTTC.

The V gene is TRBV2, the J gene TRBJ1-2; tentatively, D is TRBD1 (5 bases). This CDR3 spans 12 amino acids. The germline gives CDR1 SNHLY, CDR2 FYNNEI. V was shortened by 8 bases and J by 5 bases, with 12 bases between the two germline ends. CDR3 sequence: CASRGSGYGYTF. CDR3 nucleotide sequence: TGTGCCAGCCGGGGGAGCGGGTATGGCTACACCTTC.

The rearrangement uses TRBV5-6 and TRBJ1-1; maybe TRBD1 (5 bases). CDR1 SGHDT and CDR2 YYEEEE come from the germline V gene. The CDR3 contains 15 residues. Trimming stripped 0 bases from V and 4 bases from J, with 13 bases between. CDR3 in amino acids: CASSLEPGTSTEAFF. CDR3 nucleotide sequence: TGTGCCAGCAGCTTGGAACCAGGGACCAGCACTGAAGCTTTCTTT.

The rearrangement joins TRBV13 to TRBJ2-5, with D unresolved. With 5 bases removed from V and 2 bases from J, the gap between germline ends came to 12 bases. Per germline, CDR1 PRHDT and CDR2 FYEKMQ (reference sequence). The CDR3 spans 14 residues. The CDR3 spells CASSIGRRQETQYF. The CDR3 DNA reads as TGTGCCAGCAGCATCGGGCGACGGCAAGAGACCCAGTACTTC.

This rearrangement joins TRBV30 to TRBJ1-6, with D tentatively TRBD1 (5 bases). The V gene lost 3 bases and the J gene lost 0 bases, with 9 bases spanning the gap. Germline lookup yields CDR1 GTSNPN and CDR2 SVGIG (reference sequence). The CDR3 is 15 residues long. Written as DNA, the CDR3 is TGTGCCTGGAGACAGGATAGCTCCTATAATTCACCCCTCCACTTT. Residues: CAWRQDSSYNSPLHF.

The CDR3 sequence: CASRRTEKLFF. CDR3 nucleotides: TGTGCCAGCAGGCGGACAGAAAAACTGTTTTTT. This chain uses TRBV12-3 or TRBV12-4 with TRBJ1-4; TRBD1 is a possible D gene (5 bases). The germline V and J ends were trimmed by 6 bases and 8 bases, with 7 bases remaining between them. The CDR3 length is 11 residues.

This chain connects TRBV7-2 to TRBJ2-5; D perhaps matches TRBD2 (5 bases). This CDR3 has 14 amino acids. The germline CDR1 and CDR2 sequences are SGHTA and FQGNSA. V dropped 5 bases and J dropped 5 bases, with 15 bases sitting between them. The CDR3: CASSRMRAGETQYF. The CDR3 region has the DNA TGTGCCAGCAGCCGCATGAGGGCCGGGGAGACCCAGTACTTC.

The chain has TRBV19 and TRBJ1-5; D unresolved. This CDR3 contains 15 residues. Trimming shortened V by 3 bases and J by 0 bases, and 9 bases separated the two germline ends. The germline V gene has CDR1 LNHDA and CDR2 SQIVND (reference sequence). CDR3: CASSIGQHSNQPQHF. The CDR3 nucleotides are TGTGCCAGTAGTATTGGGCAGCATAGCAATCAGCCCCAGCATTTT.

This clone has only one observation. This chain uses TRBV29-1 with TRBJ2-3; D call uncertain. The CDR3 sequence is 10 residues long. V gave up 2 bases and J gave up 3 bases, with 0 bases separating them. Per germline, CDR1 SQVTM and CDR2 ANQGSEA. The CDR3 coding sequence is TGCAGCGTTGAAACAGATACGCAGTATTTT. Its translation: CSVETDTQYF.

The V and J genes are TRBV24-1 and TRBJ2-1; 7 nucleotides line up with TRBD2. V gave up 5 bases and J gave up 7 bases; unmatched junction bases: 4. Germline assignment: CDR1 KGHDR and CDR2 SFDVKD. This CDR3 contains 13 residues. CDR3 sequence reads: CATSAGGGNEQFF. Written as DNA, the CDR3 is TGTGCCACCAGTGCGGGAGGAGGGAATGAGCAGTTCTTC.

Only one count was recorded for this clone. The V gene is TRBV7-9, the J gene TRBJ1-3; possibly TRBD1 for D (5 bases). The germline V and J ends were trimmed by 5 bases and 0 bases, with 20 bases remaining between them. The CDR3 runs 18 residues. CDR1 SEHNR and CDR2 FQNEAQ come from the germline V gene (reference sequence). CDR3 coding DNA: TGTGCCAGCAGCCCACTCGGGACTGTCCAAACCTCTGGAAACACCATATATTTT. Translation: CASSPLGTVQTSGNTIYF. The full variable domain, completed using reference TRBV7-9 and TRBJ1-3, is DTGVSQNPRHKITKRGQNVTFRCDPISEHNRLYWYRQTLGQGPEFLTYFQNEAQLEKSRLLSDRFSAERPKGSFSTLEIQRTEQGDSAMYLCASSPLGTVQTSGNTIYFGEGSWLTVV.

The chain joins TRBV28 to TRBJ1-1; 8 bases match TRBD1. The CDR3 sequence is 16 residues long. The ends lost 2 bases at V and 1 base at J; junction bases unmatched: 6. In germline, CDR1 is MDHEN, CDR2 SYDVKM. The CDR3 spells CASSLPGGERNTEAFF. CDR3 DNA: TGTGCCAGCAGTTTACCAGGGGGCGAGAGGAACACTGAAGCTTTCTTT.

This clone appeared a single time. The rearrangement uses TRBV5-1 and TRBJ2-7; D is unclear. The CDR3 contains 14 residues. From germline, CDR1 is SGHRS and CDR2 YFSETQ. Trimming took off 0 bases at V and 3 bases at J, with 10 bases between the two ends. Here the CDR3 DNA reads TGCGCCAGCAGCTTGGTATCCACGAACTACGAGCAGTACTTC. Translated, it gives CASSLVSTNYEQYF.

In DNA, the CDR3 is TGTGCCAGCAGTTACAAAGTTCCGGGACTAGCGGGAGTGGCCCAGTACTTC. It translates to CASSYKVPGLAGVAQYF. The chain is built from TRBV6-2 or TRBV6-3 and TRBJ2-5; TRBD2 matches 14 bases. Germline V gene sequence: CDR1 MNHEY, CDR2 SVGEGT. CDR3 length: 17 amino acids. V trimming: 2 bases; J trimming: 9 bases; junction bases outside the gene matches: 11.

V is TRBV9 and J is TRBJ2-7, with TRBD2 identical over 8 bases. CDR3 length: 14 residues. Germline trimming cut 4 bases from V and 3 bases from J; bases unmatched to any gene: 6. The germline CDR1 and CDR2 sequences are SGDLS and YYNGEE. DNA of the CDR3: TGTGCCAGCAGCCCCACGGGGGGGCTCTACGAGCAGTACTTC. It translates to CASSPTGGLYEQYF.